Sequencing of this T cell receptor (beta chain) was carried out in a study of T cells after yellow fever vaccination. Study outcomes and limitations: There was a possibility that FACS-sorted repertoires contained abundant clonotypes contaminating from the bulk population.

As regards this clonotype: Its antigen is still unknown.

Germline-derived CDR1 and CDR2 are DFQATT and SNEGSKA (reference sequence). The length of the CDR3 is 18 residues. The trim removed 3 bases at V and 2 bases at J, leaving 15 bases unmatched. TCRdb re-analysed the 5' RACE reads in MiXCR, keeping a single row per CDR3 protein. The table has hundreds of thousands of distinct CDR3 sequences, 21% seen once. The clonotype originates from a man aged 18 to 30 who received the YFV17D yellow fever vaccine. This chain joins TRBV20-1 and TRBJ2-2, with TRBD2 identical over 7 bases. Sequenced material: PBMCs, taken approximately 22 days after the first yellow fever vaccination. CDR3 loop: CSASSGAGRTTNTGELFF. The CDR3 DNA reads as TGCAGTGCTAGCTCGGGAGCGGGGCGGACCACAAACACCGGGGAGCTGTTTTTT.